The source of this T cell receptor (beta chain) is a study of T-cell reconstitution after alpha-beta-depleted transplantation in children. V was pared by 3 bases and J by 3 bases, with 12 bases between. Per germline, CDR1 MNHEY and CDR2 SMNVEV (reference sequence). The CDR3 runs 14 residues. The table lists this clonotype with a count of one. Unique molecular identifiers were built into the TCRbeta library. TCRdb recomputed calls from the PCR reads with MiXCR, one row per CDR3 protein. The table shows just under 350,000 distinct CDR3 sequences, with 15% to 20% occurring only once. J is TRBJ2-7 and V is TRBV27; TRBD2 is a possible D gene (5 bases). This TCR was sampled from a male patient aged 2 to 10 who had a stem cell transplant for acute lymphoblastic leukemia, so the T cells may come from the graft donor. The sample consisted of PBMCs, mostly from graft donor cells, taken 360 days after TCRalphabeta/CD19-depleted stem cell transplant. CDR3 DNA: TGTGCCAGCAGTTTTGGAGGTTATGGCTACGAGCAGTACTTC. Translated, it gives CASSFGGYGYEQYF.